A selection of T cell receptor beta chains follows, all from one sample in a study of blood T cell repertoires in COVID-19. Assay: immunoSEQ multiplex PCR; the TCRdb copy retains only in-frame clones and omits some. The profile shows about 99,000 clones, approximately 88% of them singletons. Sequenced material: peripheral blood. The receptors were gathered from a woman aged 60-70 years with acute or convalescent COVID-19. Both conserved end residues are part of each CDR3. D genes are given only for firm matches. The listing skips clone size in some rows; elsewhere it reads once, few, many or a size class.

CDR3nt	CDR3aa	j_gene	v_gene	d_gene	abundance	len
TGTGCCAGCAGCTGGACTTACAATGAGCAGTTCTTC	CASSWTYNEQFF	TRBJ2-1	TRBV7-6	.	.	12
TGTGCCAGCAGCCTAGGACAGTACACCGGGGAGCTGTTTTTT	CASSLGQYTGELFF	TRBJ2-2	TRBV6-5	.	once	14
TGTGCCAGTCTGAGGACAGACAACTCCTATGGCTACACCTTC	CASLRTDNSYGYTF	TRBJ1-2	TRBV6-5	.	.	14
TGTGCCAGCAGTTACGCGGGACTAGCGAACAATGAGCAGTTCTTC	CASSYAGLANNEQFF	TRBJ2-1	TRBV3-1/TRBV3-2	TRBD2	.	15
TGTGCCAGCAGCTTCGGGTCGTATGAAAAACTGTTTTTT	CASSFGSYEKLFF	TRBJ1-4	TRBV11-2	.	.	13
TGCAGCGCCCGGGACAACCTAAATCAGCCCCAGCATTTT	CSARDNLNQPQHF	TRBJ1-5	TRBV29-1	.	.	13
TGTGCCAGCAGCCCCGACGAGCAGTACTTC	CASSPDEQYF	TRBJ2-7	TRBV28	.	.	10
TGTGCCAGCAGCTTGGGCAGGCTAGCGGGAGCGGATACGCAGTATTTT	CASSLGRLAGADTQYF	TRBJ2-3	TRBV7-8	TRBD2	.	16
TGTGCCAGCAGTGAAAGGGCAGGGGCTCGCCCTGAAGCTTTCTTT	CASSERAGARPEAFF	TRBJ1-1	TRBV2	.	.	15
TGTGCCAGCAGTTTTTCAGGGGGCGCGTGGGGGTTGATTTCTGGGGCCAACGTCCTGACTTTC	CASSFSGGAWGLISGANVLTF	TRBJ2-6	TRBV27	TRBD1	.	21
TGTGCCAGCACCACAGGGTATTGGGGTGGCTACACCTTC	CASTTGYWGGYTF	TRBJ1-2	TRBV7-2	.	.	13
TGTGCCAGCACGGGGGGTTCAACTAATGAAAAACTGTTTTTT	CASTGGSTNEKLFF	TRBJ1-4	TRBV9	.	.	14
TGTGCCTCACGGTTTAGCAATCAGCCCCAGCATTTT	CASRFSNQPQHF	TRBJ1-5	TRBV2	.	.	12
TGTGCCAGCAGGTGGACAGGCGCCTCTAACTATGGCTACACCTTC	CASRWTGASNYGYTF	TRBJ1-2	TRBV6-5	TRBD1	.	15
TGTGCCAGCAGTTCCACGGGAGTAGGGATAGATACGCAGTATTTT	CASSSTGVGIDTQYF	TRBJ2-3	TRBV2	.	.	15
TGCGCCAGCAGCTCCCTCCGGGATAACTATGGCTACACCTTC	CASSSLRDNYGYTF	TRBJ1-2	TRBV5-1	.	.	14
TGTGCCAGCAGAAGACAGGGCTCGAGAGAAAAACTGTTTTTT	CASRRQGSREKLFF	TRBJ1-4	TRBV28	TRBD1	.	14
TGCGCCAGCAGTCAACCTAGCGGGAGACGTACCGGGGAGCTGTTTTTT	CASSQPSGRRTGELFF	TRBJ2-2	TRBV23-1	TRBD2	.	16
TGTGCCAGCAGTATACAGGGGGCGAACACCGGGGAGCTGTTTTTT	CASSIQGANTGELFF	TRBJ2-2	TRBV6-5	TRBD1	once	15
TGTGCCAGCAGATTTACAGGGATCTCAGGGGCCAACGTCCTGACTTTC	CASRFTGISGANVLTF	TRBJ2-6	TRBV3-1/TRBV3-2	.	.	16
TGTGCCAGCAGCTTGGTCGGCGGGAGGGGTACGCAGTATTTT	CASSLVGGRGTQYF	TRBJ2-3	TRBV5-4	TRBD2	.	14
TGTGCCAGCAGTTCCCGGACTTTATCTGGAAACACCATATATTTT	CASSSRTLSGNTIYF	TRBJ1-3	TRBV28	.	.	15
TGTGCCAGCAGCCTACAGGGGAGGAACACAGATACGCAGTATTTT	CASSLQGRNTDTQYF	TRBJ2-3	TRBV5-4	.	.	15
TGCACCAGCAGCCAATTTGGACAGGACGAGCTGGACACTGAAGCTTTCTTT	CTSSQFGQDELDTEAFF	TRBJ1-1	TRBV4-1	TRBD1	.	17
TGTGCCACCAGGGCCAGTTCTGATAGCAATCAGCCCCAGCATTTT	CATRASSDSNQPQHF	TRBJ1-5	TRBV19	.	.	15
TGTGCCAGCAGTGCCACCGACACGGCCTGGGGGGAATCACCCCTCCACTTT	CASSATDTAWGESPLHF	TRBJ1-6	TRBV6-1	.	.	17
TGTGCCAGCAGTTACACCACAGGGGCTAATTCACCCCTCCACTTT	CASSYTTGANSPLHF	TRBJ1-6	TRBV6-5	TRBD1	.	15
TGTGCCAGCAGCTTAGTAAGTGCTGGACAGGGGGGAACTGAAGCTTTCTTT	CASSLVSAGQGGTEAFF	TRBJ1-1	TRBV11-3	TRBD1	.	17
TGTGCCAGCAGCTTGGGGGGCACCGGCACTAACTATGGCTACACCTTC	CASSLGGTGTNYGYTF	TRBJ1-2	TRBV5-4	.	.	16
TGTGCCAGCACGAAAGGCGGGGAGACCCAGTACTTC	CASTKGGETQYF	TRBJ2-5	TRBV2	.	.	12
TGTGCCAGCAGCTCCTCCGGGACAGGGGGCAGCTCTGGAAACACCATATATTTT	CASSSSGTGGSSGNTIYF	TRBJ1-3	TRBV7-9	TRBD1	.	18
TGCAGCGTGGGACAGGGAGAGTATGGCTACACCTTC	CSVGQGEYGYTF	TRBJ1-2	TRBV29-1	TRBD1	.	12
TGTGCCAGCAAAAAAGGAGAGGCGAACACTGAAGCTTTCTTT	CASKKGEANTEAFF	TRBJ1-1	TRBV6-5	.	.	14
TGTGCCAGCAGCTTAGTACCCCCCCGGGATACGCAGTATTTT	CASSLVPPRDTQYF	TRBJ2-3	TRBV7-2	.	.	14
TGCAGTGCTAGCCGGGACAGGGAGGCTTTCTTT	CSASRDREAFF	TRBJ1-1	TRBV20-1	TRBD1	.	11
TGTGCCACCCGAACACCCGGCACAGATACGCAGTATTTT	CATRTPGTDTQYF	TRBJ2-3	TRBV24-1	.	.	13
TGTGCCAGCAGTTTAAGCGGGAACACTGAAGCTTTCTTT	CASSLSGNTEAFF	TRBJ1-1	TRBV12-3/TRBV12-4	.	.	13
TGTGCCAGTAGTGCACAGGGCGGCAGCAATCAGCCCCAGCATTTT	CASSAQGGSNQPQHF	TRBJ1-5	TRBV19	.	.	15
TGTGCCATCAGTGAGTCCGGGGGGTTGAGTGAAAAACTGTTTTTT	CAISESGGLSEKLFF	TRBJ1-4	TRBV10-3	.	.	15
TGTGCCAGCAGCACGGGACACCGGAGCTCCTACAATGAGCAGTTCTTC	CASSTGHRSSYNEQFF	TRBJ2-1	TRBV5-8	.	.	16
TGTGCCAGCAGCGTAAGCCCGACAGAGGCTGGAAACACCATATATTTT	CASSVSPTEAGNTIYF	TRBJ1-3	TRBV9	.	.	16
TGTGCCAGCAGCTTAGCCCCTAGCGGGACGTACAATGAGCAGTTCTTC	CASSLAPSGTYNEQFF	TRBJ2-1	TRBV7-2	TRBD2	.	16
TGCGCCAGCAGCTTGGAGGGACAGTTAAACACTGAAGCTTTCTTT	CASSLEGQLNTEAFF	TRBJ1-1	TRBV5-1	TRBD1	.	15
TGTGCCAGCAGCCAAAGATTTCAACAGGGGGCCACTGAAGCTTTCTTT	CASSQRFQQGATEAFF	TRBJ1-1	TRBV14	TRBD1	.	16